This TCR beta chain was captured in a study of blood T cells in healthy people across ages. Through a sample-barcoded 5' primer and a J-beta primer mix, a second PCR was run for roughly 7 to 11 cycles. MiXCR, applied by TCRdb to the 5' RACE reads, yields one record per CDR3 protein. The sample comprises around 940,000 distinct CDR3 sequences, roughly 50% of which are singletons, and about a fifth rests with the top ten. For this clonotype: Its antigen is not known.

Points from the study as a whole: Naive T cell percentage strongly correlated with TCR beta diversity.

The germline gives CDR1 SNHLY, CDR2 FYNNEI. CDR3 length equals 13 residues. Trimming stripped 9 bases from V and 2 bases from J, with 8 bases between. The sequencing sample was made of blood. The clonotype was recovered from a woman in her fifties or sixties in good health. The chain links TRBV2 to TRBJ2-6; D may be TRBD1 or TRBD2 (5 bases each). CDR3 DNA sequence: TGTGCCAGGAGGGGTACTGGGGCCAACGTCCTGACTTTC. Protein sequence: CARRGTGANVLTF.